The 19 T cell receptor beta chains below come from one sample, sequenced in a study of cytomegalovirus exposure and HLA in healthy donors. Researchers ran the PCR with 60 Vbeta and 13 Jbeta primers. Assay used: immunoSEQ multiplex PCR; TCRdb lists only in-frame clones, some missing. The sample records just over 200,000 clones, approximately 85% being singletons. The sequencing sample was made of PBMCs. The receptors stem from a woman aged 40 to 50 in good health and CMV-seronegative.

J is TRBJ2-7 and V is TRBV29-1; D is undetermined. This CDR3 has 13 amino acids. The V gene lost 6 bases and the J gene lost 1 base, with 13 bases spanning the gap. The V gene's germline CDR1 is SQVTM and CDR2 ANQGSEA. The CDR3 loop reads CSVIGSESYEQYF. CDR3 nucleotide sequence: TGCAGCGTGATTGGCTCGGAGTCCTACGAGCAGTACTTC.

The chain recombines TRBV6-4 with TRBJ2-3; TRBD2 matches 7 bases. Germline V gene data show CDR1 as MRHNA and CDR2 as SNTAGT. The CDR3 runs 14 residues. Trimming removed 3 bases from V and 4 bases from J; junction bases left unmatched: 4. This chain's CDR3 is CASSEGGSADTQYF. The CDR3 DNA reads TGTGCCAGCAGTGAGGGAGGGAGCGCAGATACGCAGTATTTT.

This clone came up once. This chain joins TRBV28 and TRBJ1-3; D call uncertain. The germline gives CDR1 MDHEN, CDR2 SYDVKM. With 5 bases removed from V and 0 bases from J, the gap between germline ends came to 14 bases. This CDR3 comprises 16 residues. As DNA, the CDR3 is TGTGCCAGCAGTCCGCTTGACTGGAGCTCTGGAAACACCATATATTTT. It yields the protein CASSPLDWSSGNTIYF.

The chain links TRBV27 to TRBJ2-1; 7 nucleotides line up with TRBD2. The CDR3 runs to 15 residues. Germline trimming cut 8 bases from V and 3 bases from J; bases unmatched to any gene: 10. Germline loops: CDR1 MNHEY, CDR2 SMNVEV (reference sequence). CDR3: CASAPWSGDYNEQFF. Written as DNA, the CDR3 is TGTGCCAGCGCTCCTTGGAGCGGGGACTACAATGAGCAGTTCTTC.

The chain recombines TRBV7-9 with TRBJ1-1; no clear D gene. The CDR3 runs 14 residues. Germline V gene lookup returns CDR1 SEHNR and CDR2 FQNEAQ (reference sequence). Trimming removed 1 base at V and 0 bases at J, with 6 bases between. In DNA form, the CDR3 reads TGTGCCAGCAGCTTAGTAGGAGTGAACACTGAAGCTTTCTTT. Its protein product is CASSLVGVNTEAFF.

V is TRBV19 and J is TRBJ2-7; 9 bases map to TRBD1. The CDR3 consists of 14 residues. Germline CDR1 reads LNHDA; CDR2 reads SQIVND (reference sequence). The junction had 8 bases not matched to a gene; V was cut back by 5 bases and J by 6 bases. CDR3 sequence reads: CASSPGTGYGEQYF. The CDR3 DNA reads TGTGCCAGTAGTCCTGGGACAGGGTACGGCGAGCAGTACTTC.

The chain joins TRBV5-1 to TRBJ1-2; TRBD1 matches at 7 bases. Germline V CDR1 and CDR2: SGHRS, YFSETQ. CDR3 size: 12 residues. V was clipped by 7 bases and J by 8 bases; unmatched bases: 8. This CDR3 is CASRQGVGGYTF. In nucleotides, the CDR3 is TGCGCCAGCCGACAGGGCGTGGGAGGCTACACCTTC.

The chain joins TRBV6-6 to TRBJ2-1; 12 bases align to TRBD2. V was pared by 5 bases and J by 9 bases, with 11 bases of the junction left unmatched. Germline V gene sequence: CDR1 MNHNY, CDR2 SVGAGI (reference sequence). The CDR3 sequence is 16 residues long. The CDR3 is CASSHKLAGGISEQFF. CDR3 in DNA: TGTGCCAGCAGTCATAAACTAGCGGGAGGTATAAGTGAGCAGTTCTTC.

This clone has just a few counts. The V and J genes are TRBV6-1 and TRBJ2-1, with D perhaps TRBD2 (6 bases). From germline, CDR1 is MNHNS and CDR2 SASEGT. This CDR3 is built from 16 residues. With 1 base removed from V and 3 bases from J, the gap between germline ends came to 13 bases. CDR3 in amino acids: CASSEDIAGIYNEQFF. CDR3 DNA sequence: TGTGCCAGCAGTGAAGATATCGCGGGAATCTACAATGAGCAGTTCTTC.

This sequence joins TRBV27 and TRBJ2-1; 7 nucleotides line up with TRBD2. Germline lookup yields CDR1 MNHEY and CDR2 SMNVEV (reference sequence). J lost 2 bases, V lost 4 bases, and 5 bases had no gene match. This CDR3 spans 15 amino acids. This CDR3 is CASSYVAGPYNEQFF. The CDR3 nucleotides read TGTGCCAGCAGTTATGTAGCGGGCCCCTACAATGAGCAGTTCTTC.

V and J are TRBV19 and TRBJ2-2, with D possibly being TRBD2 (6 bases). CDR3 length equals 14 residues. Germline assignment: CDR1 LNHDA and CDR2 SQIVND (reference sequence). V dropped 7 bases and J dropped 0 bases, with 9 bases sitting between them. Here the CDR3 reads CASMEGSNTGELFF. CDR3 nucleotide sequence: TGTGCCAGTATGGAGGGTTCGAACACCGGGGAGCTGTTTTTT.

This chain links TRBV30 with TRBJ2-7, with 10 bases fitting TRBD2. The CDR3 consists of 14 residues. The germline CDR1 and CDR2 sequences are GTSNPN and SVGIG (reference sequence). The ends lost 3 bases at V and 4 bases at J; junction bases unmatched: 6. The CDR3 nucleotides read TGTGCCTGGAGGGGCCCGGGACTAGCGTACGAGCAGTACTTC. Translated, it gives CAWRGPGLAYEQYF.

The chain employs TRBV14 and TRBJ2-7; D unresolved. CDR3 size: 13 residues. Germline CDR1 and CDR2: SGHDN and FVKESK. V was trimmed by 3 bases and J by 3 bases, leaving 9 bases between them. The CDR3 region has the DNA TGTGCCAGCAGCCAGAACATGTTCTACGAGCAGTACTTC. Translation: CASSQNMFYEQYF.

V usage is TRBV19 and J usage is TRBJ1-2, with D unclear. The CDR3 loop spans 12 amino acids. Germline V gene lookup returns CDR1 LNHDA and CDR2 SQIVND (reference sequence). V lost 1 base, J lost 6 bases, and 6 bases lay in between. The DNA for the CDR3 is TGTGCCAGTAGTATAGTTCCGGATGGCTACACCTTC. Residues: CASSIVPDGYTF.

This clone was counted between two and nine times. This sequence joins TRBV5-1 and TRBJ1-4; 10 bases are a match to TRBD1. With 5 bases clipped from V and 6 bases from J, the junction kept 1 base outside the gene matches. The CDR3 is 13 amino acids. Germline CDR1 and CDR2: SGHRS and YFSETQ. CDR3 sequence (DNA): TGCGCCAGCAGGACAGGGGGCGATGAAAAACTGTTTTTT. It specifies CASRTGGDEKLFF.

The J gene is TRBJ2-1, the V gene TRBV28, with TRBD2 identical over 7 bases. There are 17 residues in the CDR3. V trimming: 2 bases; J trimming: 0 bases; junction bases outside the gene matches: 7. Per germline, CDR1 MDHEN and CDR2 SYDVKM. The CDR3 region is CASSLLLADLSYNEQFF. As DNA, the CDR3 is TGTGCCAGCAGTTTACTTCTAGCGGACCTCTCCTACAATGAGCAGTTCTTC.

The chain links TRBV27 to TRBJ2-3; 8 nucleotides match TRBD2. This CDR3 is 17 amino acids long. V trimming: 5 bases; J trimming: 2 bases; junction bases outside the gene matches: 12. The germline V gene encodes CDR1 MNHEY and CDR2 SMNVEV (reference sequence). The CDR3 DNA reads TGTGCCAGCAGTGCCCTTCTACTAGCGGACCTCACAGATACGCAGTATTTT. It is translated as CASSALLLADLTDTQYF.

This sequence joins TRBV2 and TRBJ2-1; D might be TRBD1 (6 bases). This CDR3 has 16 amino acids. CDR1 is SNHLY, CDR2 FYNNEI, per germline. Trimming took 0 bases from V and 0 from J, leaving 9 bases between them. CDR3 nucleotides: TGTGCCAGCAGTGAAGCGCAGGACAGCTCCTACAATGAGCAGTTCTTC. This sequence encodes CASSEAQDSSYNEQFF.

This clone was observed a handful of times. This sequence joins TRBV6-5 and TRBJ1-1; D ambiguous. V was cut by 2 bases and J by 3 bases, with 13 bases left in between. The CDR3 loop spans 15 amino acids. The germline V gene has CDR1 MNHEY and CDR2 SVGAGI. CDR3 loop: CASSYGARVDTEAFF. Here the CDR3 DNA reads TGTGCCAGCAGTTACGGCGCCCGGGTGGACACTGAAGCTTTCTTT.